This TCR beta chain was identified in a study of regulatory T cells in long-lasting Graves disease. Across the whole study: Those with persistent Graves' disease had received antithyroid drugs for over 5 years with positive TSH receptor antibodies. General study results and limits: Accuracy was perhaps lowered by the small sample size. Persistent Graves' patients showed reduced TCR diversity versus newly diagnosed patients. The study found TRBV28, TRBJ1-2 and TRBJ2-5 favored in persistent disease.

This clonotype came up many times. Its antigen is undetermined. Construction of the TCR beta libraries employed iRepertoire HTBI primers in conjunction with Arm-PCR of CDR3 regions. TCRdb passed the multiplex PCR reads through MiXCR, listing each CDR3 protein once. The sample contains over 300,000 distinct CDR3 sequences, around 19% of which appear only once. In germline, CDR1 is SQVTM, CDR2 ANQGSEA. The CDR3 covers 12 residues. V was pared by 1 base and J by 4 bases, with 8 bases between. The sample's time point: persistent/refractory GD, antithyroid drugs over 5 years with positive TRAb. PBMC-derived RNA was used for the TCR library.

This receptor was taken from a female donor with Graves disease. The rearrangement uses TRBV29-1 and TRBJ2-7; D is ambiguous. The sample consisted of peripheral blood mononuclear cells (PBMCs), taken when the disease was refractory, from a patient treated with antithyroid drugs. CDR3 amino acids: CSVEARAYEQYF. The CDR3 DNA sequence: TGCAGCGTTGAAGCAAGAGCGTACGAGCAGTACTTC.